One TCR beta chain is described in this entry. These data are taken from a study of blood T cell repertoires in COVID-19. Background on the study: The United States, Italy and Spain supplied acute and convalescent COVID-19 samples. In each case, the material was cDNA or gDNA derived from T cells, B-cell-depleted T cells, or PBMCs.

Germline-derived CDR1 and CDR2 are SGHRS and YFSETQ. V shed 0 bases and J shed 6 bases, with 13 bases lying between them. The CDR3 has 14 residues. As handled by the study authors: Reference gene primer amplification yielded estimated nucleated cell counts. The assay was immunoSEQ multiplex PCR, and TCRdb's table has in-frame clones only and misses some. The V and J calls and clone size were taken over from that table, and D and trimming were inferred from the DNA. Of approximately 280,000 clones in the sample, around 91% are singletons; the top ten hold about an eighth. The chain employs TRBV5-1 and TRBJ2-7, with a possible D match to TRBD2 (6 bases). Sample: peripheral blood. The origin of this receptor is a woman aged 60-70 years with acute or convalescent COVID-19. The CDR3 region has the DNA TGCGCCAGCAGCTTGGCTATCCGGGGGTCCGAGCAGTACTTC. Translated: CASSLAIRGSEQYF. Looking up the rest from reference TRBV5-1 and TRBJ2-7 gives the full variable domain: KAGVTQTPRYLIKTRGQQVTLSCSPISGHRSVSWYQQTPGQGLQFLFEYFSETQRNKGNFPGRFSGRQFSNSRSEMNVSTLELGDSALYLCASSLAIRGSEQYFGPGTRLTVT.